This is a list of T cell receptor beta chains from one sample in a study of blood T cells in healthy people across ages. MiXCR was run by TCRdb on the 5' RACE reads, yielding one entry per CDR3 protein. The repertoire holds about 1.4 million distinct CDR3 sequences, with approximately 59% as singletons. The sample comprised blood. These receptors were obtained from a man aged 18-30 years in good health. The CDR3 runs from the conserved cysteine through the conserved F or W. A D gene is named only where the DNA matches it firmly. A clone size is listed for some rows: how often the clone was seen (once, few, many), or a class if it is expanded.

>TRBV6-2/TRBV6-3|TRBD1|TRBJ2-1|few
TGTGCCAGCGGGACAGGCTACAATGAGCAGTTCTTC
CASGTGYNEQFF
>TRBV29-1|TRBD1|TRBJ2-7|NA
TGCAGCGTTGAACGACAGGGTTGGGCATCCGAGCAGTACTTC
CSVERQGWASEQYF
>TRBV12-5|TRBD2|TRBJ2-3|few
TGTGCTAGTGGTTCTGGACTAGAGGCGGTGGCAGATACGCAGTATTTT
CASGSGLEAVADTQYF
>TRBV2|TRBD1|TRBJ2-2|NA
TGTGCCAGCAGTCCCGGACAGGGTGATTATGGCGGGGAGCTGTTTTTT
CASSPGQGDYGGELFF
>TRBV6-2/TRBV6-3|NA|TRBJ1-1|once
TGTGCCAGCAGGGGGGCAGGGGTGACCACTGAAGCTTTCTTT
CASRGAGVTTEAFF
>TRBV29-1|TRBD1|TRBJ2-7|few
TGCAGCGTATTACGGACAGGGGGCCAATTTTACGAGCAGTACTTC
CSVLRTGGQFYEQYF
>TRBV6-6|TRBD1|TRBJ2-3|few
TGTGCCAGCGCCGGGACAGGGGGCACAGATACGCAGTATTTT
CASAGTGGTDTQYF
>TRBV10-3|NA|TRBJ1-4|NA
TGTGCCATCAGTGGTGACAGGACCCCCAGCGGACTGTTTTTT
CAISGDRTPSGLFF
>TRBV14|NA|TRBJ2-3|NA
TGTGCCAGCAGCCCCCTGAACTCTCCAGATACGCAGTATTTT
CASSPLNSPDTQYF
>TRBV15|NA|TRBJ2-3|once
TGTGCCACCAGCAGTCCCAGCAAGGGTACGCAGTATTTT
CATSSPSKGTQYF
>TRBV20-1|NA|TRBJ1-2|NA
TGCAGTGCTACTCCTGATTCTTCTAACTATGGCTACACCTTC
CSATPDSSNYGYTF
>TRBV4-3|NA|TRBJ2-7|NA
TGCGCCAGCAGCCCAAGGGGCAGGGGTAACTACGAGCAGTACTTC
CASSPRGRGNYEQYF
>TRBV21-1|NA|TRBJ2-7|NA
TGTGCCAGCAGCATAAGGACCGAGCAGTACTTC
CASSIRTEQYF
>TRBV12-3/TRBV12-4|NA|TRBJ1-3|NA
TGTGCCAGCAGTTCATACGGGAGCTCTGGAAACACCATATATTTT
CASSSYGSSGNTIYF
>TRBV2|NA|TRBJ2-7|NA
TGTGCCAGGGGGGGCAAAGGCCTCGCCTACGAGCAGTACTTC
CARGGKGLAYEQYF
>TRBV27|TRBD1|TRBJ1-2|NA
TGTGCCAGCAGAGCACAGGGGGCGATTGGCTACACCTTC
CASRAQGAIGYTF
>TRBV12-3/TRBV12-4|NA|TRBJ2-1|NA
TGTGCCAGCACAGCCATAAGGGGGTGCGAGCAGTTCTTC
CASTAIRGCEQFF
>TRBV6-1|NA|TRBJ2-3|NA
TGTGCCACCACCCGCGCCGGTGCTACGCAGTATTTT
CATTRAGATQYF
>TRBV6-6|TRBD1|TRBJ1-2|NA
TGTGCCAGCAGTGGGACAGGACATCTTCGATCCTATGGCTACACCTTC
CASSGTGHLRSYGYTF
>TRBV20-1|NA|TRBJ2-7|NA
TGCAGTGCTAGAGATGGGGGAGAGGGGGTCTACGAGCAGTACTTC
CSARDGGEGVYEQYF
>TRBV5-1|NA|TRBJ2-5|NA
TGCGCCAGCAGCCTCCAACAGACAGAGACCCAGTACTTC
CASSLQQTETQYF
>TRBV13|NA|TRBJ2-7|NA
TGTGCCAGCAGCTTAACAAGGGACTCCTACGAGCAGTACTTC
CASSLTRDSYEQYF
>TRBV20-1|NA|TRBJ2-7|NA
TGCAGTGCTAGGGCGGGAAGACACCTCTCCTACGAGCAGTACTTC
CSARAGRHLSYEQYF
>TRBV20-1|NA|TRBJ2-1|few
TGCAGTGCTTACGGGGGCTGGAACTACAATGAGCAGTTCTTC
CSAYGGWNYNEQFF
>TRBV4-3|TRBD1|TRBJ2-5|NA
TGCGCCAGCAGCCAATCCGGGACAGGGGAAGTCCAGTACTTC
CASSQSGTGEVQYF
>TRBV28|TRBD2|TRBJ2-5|NA
TGTGCCAGCAGTTTAACGGGACTAGCGGGGAGTCAAGAGACCCAGTACTTC
CASSLTGLAGSQETQYF
>TRBV5-1|TRBD1|TRBJ2-7|few
TGCGCCAGCAGCTCGGACAGGAGCCTTCAGTACTTC
CASSSDRSLQYF
>TRBV20-1|NA|TRBJ2-3|NA
TGCAGTGCCGACAGTGTCATTCGCACAGATACGCAGTATTTT
CSADSVIRTDTQYF
>TRBV27|NA|TRBJ2-7|NA
TGTGCCAGCAGTTTAGAGGCCGGGTCCTCACCCTACGAGCAGTACTTC
CASSLEAGSSPYEQYF
>TRBV9|NA|TRBJ1-1|NA
TGTGCCAGGCCCCCTCCAGCGAAGGGCACTGAAGCTTTCTTT
CARPPPAKGTEAFF
>TRBV27|TRBD1|TRBJ1-5|few
TGTGCCAGCAGAACGACAGGGAGGAACCAGCCCCAGCATTTT
CASRTTGRNQPQHF
>TRBV30|NA|TRBJ2-5|NA
TGTGCCTGGCTTAAGGAGGGGGCCCTGGCCCAGTACTTC
CAWLKEGALAQYF
>TRBV7-9|NA|TRBJ2-3|NA
TGTGCCAGCAGCGGGTTCGGGGAAGGAGATACGCAGTATTTT
CASSGFGEGDTQYF
>TRBV7-2|NA|TRBJ2-1|NA
TGTGCCAGCAGCTTACGCGAGAATTCTATACAGGGGAGGATCTACAATGAGCAGTTCTTC
CASSLRENSIQGRIYNEQFF
>TRBV6-6|TRBD2|TRBJ2-1|NA
TGTGCCAGCAGTTACTCTGCTAGCGGGGGTATCGATGAGCAGTTCTTC
CASSYSASGGIDEQFF
>TRBV20-1|TRBD2|TRBJ2-5|NA
TGCAGTGCTAGAGGGGACTACCTTCAAGAGACCCAGTACTTC
CSARGDYLQETQYF
>TRBV29-1|NA|TRBJ2-1|NA
TGCAGCGTTGACGCGGGTAATGGCGGACTGTACTACAATGAGCAGTTCTTC
CSVDAGNGGLYYNEQFF
>TRBV20-1|NA|TRBJ2-7|NA
TGCAGTGCATCGGGGGCCTACGAGCAGTACTTC
CSASGAYEQYF
>TRBV7-9|NA|TRBJ1-4|NA
TGTGCCAGCAGCTTATCCGAGATTGAAAAACTGTTTTTT
CASSLSEIEKLFF
>TRBV7-2|NA|TRBJ2-7|few
TGTGCCAGCAGCCCCCAGGGCCCCCTGCCAACGTACTTC
CASSPQGPLPTYF
>TRBV3-1|TRBD1|TRBJ1-2|NA
TGTGCCAGCGGGAGGGGACAGCTTAACTATGGCTACACCTTC
CASGRGQLNYGYTF
>TRBV4-3|NA|TRBJ2-6|NA
TGCGCCAGCAGCCAAGAGGTCGTTGGGGCCAACGTCCTGACTTTC
CASSQEVVGANVLTF
>TRBV3-1|NA|TRBJ2-7|NA
TGTGCCAGCAGCCAAGATGATCGGGCCGCACAGCAGTACTTC
CASSQDDRAAQQYF
>TRBV27|NA|TRBJ2-1|NA
TGTGCCAGCAGCTCAACGGATGAGCAGTTCTTC
CASSSTDEQFF
>TRBV6-5|NA|TRBJ2-2|NA
TGTGCCAGCAGTTACTCGCATGGGAACACCGGGGAGCTGTTTTTT
CASSYSHGNTGELFF
>TRBV14|NA|TRBJ2-7|few
TGTGCCAGCAGCCAAGATCTGTACAGCCCCTACGAGCAGTACTTC
CASSQDLYSPYEQYF
>TRBV6-4|TRBD1|TRBJ2-5|NA
TGTGCCAGTAGTGACCAGGGGGCGCCTATGGATGAGCAGTACTTC
CASSDQGAPMDEQYF
>TRBV5-1|NA|TRBJ2-7|few
TGCGCCAGTACCCCCACTCCAGATTACGAGCAGTACTTC
CASTPTPDYEQYF
>TRBV5-6|NA|TRBJ2-7|NA
TGTGCCAGCGCACCGGGGACTTTTTCTTCGGAGCAGTACTTC
CASAPGTFSSEQYF
>TRBV4-1|NA|TRBJ2-2|NA
TGCGCCAGCAGGCTAACAGGGATCACCGGGGAGCTGTTTTTT
CASRLTGITGELFF
>TRBV12-3/TRBV12-4|NA|TRBJ1-1|NA
TGTGCCAGCAGTTCTCGTCAGAACACTGAAGCTTTCTTT
CASSSRQNTEAFF
>TRBV5-1|NA|TRBJ1-2|NA
TGCGCCAGCAGCTTTTGGGGGGCTGGTGGTGGCTACACCTTC
CASSFWGAGGGYTF
>TRBV20-1|TRBD2|TRBJ2-3|few
TGCAGGCCTTTGGATAGCGGGGGGGGTAAGAATACGCAGTATTTT
CRPLDSGGGKNTQYF
>TRBV6-2/TRBV6-3|TRBD2|TRBJ2-5|once
TGTGCCAGCACTTTGGGGAGGGTGAAGACCCAGTACTTC
CASTLGRVKTQYF
>TRBV11-1|NA|TRBJ2-1|NA
TGTGCCAGCAGCGGCCGGACAAGGGTGTTAGCGGTCAATGAGCAGTTCTTC
CASSGRTRVLAVNEQFF